The next 25 T cell receptor beta chains were all read from a single sample in a study of T cell repertoires in cytomegalovirus infection. TCRdb itself ran the reads through MiXCR, one entry per CDR3 protein. The repertoire holds around 630,000 distinct CDR3 sequences, 20% to 25% seen once, with approximately 8% in the top ten. Sequenced input: CD8+ T cells from PBMCs. The origin of the receptors is a human donor in good health (CMV status not recorded). Some clones in this sample may be carry-over from other donors' samples.

This clonotype was detected only a few times. An end of the junction differs from the germline gene, which may be a read error. The rearrangement joins TRBV7-9 to TRBJ2-7, with TRBD1 matching 12 bases. Looked up from germline, CDR1 is SEHNR and CDR2 is FQNEAQ (reference sequence). The CDR3 runs to 17 residues. The CDR3 DNA reads as TGTGCCAGCACCTTATCCCGGGACAGGGGGCGCGGATACGAGCAGTACTTC. It encodes CASTLSRDRGRGYEQYF.

On this clonotype itself: Germline is not matched at one junction end, which may reflect a read error. J is TRBJ1-5 and V is TRBV5-6; D is uncertain. Germline CDR1 is SGHDT and CDR2 is YYEEEE. CDR3 length: 15 residues. The CDR3 reads CTSRPSRASNQPQHF. The CDR3 DNA sequence: TGTACCAGCAGGCCCTCAAGGGCGAGCAATCAGCCCCAGCATTTT.

The chain carries TRBV2 and TRBJ1-1; D not certain. In germline, CDR1 is SNHLY, CDR2 FYNNEI. This CDR3 contains 15 residues. V was clipped by 1 base and J by 0 bases, with 9 bases between them. This chain's CDR3 is CASSEGGEVNTEAFF. In DNA, the CDR3 is TGTGCCAGCAGTGAAGGGGGTGAGGTGAACACTGAAGCTTTCTTT.

This chain connects TRBV20-1 to TRBJ1-1; TRBD1 aligns across 9 bases. This CDR3 has 14 residues. Germline lookup yields CDR1 DFQATT and CDR2 SNEGSKA (reference sequence). V dropped 0 bases and J dropped 6; count of bases not matched to a gene: 5. The DNA for the CDR3 is TGCAGTGCTAGAGATATGACAGGGGGGGCTGAAGCTTTCTTT. Translated, it gives CSARDMTGGAEAFF.

This clonotype was counted many times. The rearrangement joins TRBV7-8 to TRBJ2-7; 9 bases line up with TRBD1. The germline gives CDR1 SGHVS, CDR2 FQNEAQ. There are 15 residues in the CDR3. J was trimmed by 2 bases and V by 1 base; bases with no gene match: 3. CDR3 region: CASSLDGTGPYEQYV. The DNA for the CDR3 is TGTGCCAGCAGCTTAGATGGGACAGGGCCCTACGAGCAGTACGTC.

The chain uses TRBV27 and TRBJ2-2; D not certain. This CDR3 region has 16 residues. CDR1 is MNHEY and CDR2 is SMNVEV in the germline V gene (reference sequence). Trimming removed 1 base at V and 1 base at J, with 10 bases between. The CDR3 spells CASSLYVVMNTGELFF. In DNA form, the CDR3 reads TGTGCCAGCAGTTTATATGTAGTGATGAACACCGGGGAGCTGTTTTTT.

This clonotype was picked up a small number of times. V and J are TRBV29-1 and TRBJ2-7, with TRBD1 matching 7 bases. Germline CDR1 and CDR2: SQVTM and ANQGSEA. The length of the CDR3 is 12 residues. The junction had 8 bases not matched to a gene; V was cut back by 6 bases and J by 6 bases. The CDR3 sequence is CSVGGQAGEQYV. The CDR3 coding sequence is TGCAGCGTCGGAGGACAGGCGGGCGAGCAGTACGTC.

The chain couples TRBV7-2 to TRBJ2-5; 8 bases are a match to TRBD2. The ends lost 3 bases at V and 5 bases at J; junction bases unmatched: 11. The CDR3 is made up of 16 amino acids. The germline V gene encodes CDR1 SGHTA and CDR2 FQGNSA. The CDR3 protein is CASSLRPETSVETQYF. CDR3 nucleotide sequence: TGTGCCAGCAGCTTGCGACCGGAGACTAGCGTCGAGACCCAGTACTTC.

This clonotype was detected ten times or more. The rearrangement joins TRBV7-6 to TRBJ2-1; D is possibly TRBD1 (6 bases). Germline values: CDR1 SGHVS, CDR2 FNYEAQ. CDR3 length: 15 amino acids. V was cut by 1 base and J by 7 bases, with 14 bases left in between. This CDR3 reads CASSLGTALMNEQFF. The CDR3 coding sequence is TGTGCCAGCAGCTTAGGGACAGCCCTTATGAATGAGCAGTTCTTC.

This clonotype turned up a few times. This chain connects TRBV4-2 to TRBJ2-3; 7 bases are shared with TRBD2. The CDR3 spans 14 residues. Looked up from germline, CDR1 is LGHNA and CDR2 is YNFKEQ. With 1 base clipped from V and 4 bases from J, the junction kept 2 bases outside the gene matches. The CDR3 here is CASSQAGGSDTQYF. CDR3 coding DNA: TGTGCCAGCAGCCAAGCGGGGGGTTCAGATACGCAGTATTTT.

The V and J genes are TRBV6-5 and TRBJ2-7; 8 bases match TRBD1. V shed 2 bases and J 3 bases; nucleotides not matched to a gene: 3. Germline V gene data show CDR1 as MNHEY and CDR2 as SVGAGI. This CDR3 region has 14 residues. The CDR3 reads CASSYGTGRYEQYF. The CDR3 bases are TGTGCCAGCAGTTACGGGACAGGCCGCTACGAGCAGTACTTC.

V is TRBV6-2 or TRBV6-3 and J is TRBJ2-4; possible D gene TRBD2, 5 bases. V was cut by 6 bases and J by 0 bases, with 15 bases left in between. The CDR3 totals 16 residues. Per the germline V gene, CDR1 is MNHEY and CDR2 is SVGEGT. In nucleotides, the CDR3 is TGTGCCAGCAGCCCCCGGGGTTCACTAGCCAAAAACATTCAGTACTTC. Amino acid sequence: CASSPRGSLAKNIQYF.

This clonotype was counted between two and nine times. The chain joins TRBV6-4 to TRBJ2-3; D is unclear. CDR3 length: 14 residues. Germline V gene lookup returns CDR1 MRHNA and CDR2 SNTAGT. V dropped 2 bases and J dropped 2 bases, with 8 bases sitting between them. This CDR3 is CASSDDRFTDTQYF. CDR3 coding DNA: TGTGCCAGCAGTGACGACCGGTTCACAGATACGCAGTATTTT.

This clonotype showed up just a few times. This rearrangement joins TRBV7-9 to TRBJ2-7; 12 positions agree with TRBD1. V gave up 4 bases and J gave up 3 bases; unmatched junction bases: 10. Germline CDR1 SEHNR, CDR2 FQNEAQ (reference sequence). This CDR3 has 17 amino acids. DNA for the CDR3: TGTGCCAGCAGCTCCGCCGGGACAGGGGGCAGAGGCTACGAGCAGTACTTC. It translates to CASSSAGTGGRGYEQYF.

The table lists this clonotype with a few counts. The CDR3 spells CASMTPLEREAFF. CDR3 bases: TGTGCCAGTATGACCCCGCTCGAGCGGGAAGCTTTCTTT. The rearrangement uses TRBV7-9 and TRBJ1-1; D ambiguous. The CDR3 runs 13 residues. V was shortened by 9 bases and J by 8 bases, with 19 bases between the two germline ends. Per the germline V gene, CDR1 is SEHNR and CDR2 is FQNEAQ (reference sequence).

The CDR3, as DNA: TGTGCCAGCAGTGAATTTGTACGGCAGGGCCCCACAGATACGCAGTATTTT. Translated: CASSEFVRQGPTDTQYF. V and J are TRBV6-1 and TRBJ2-3, with D maybe TRBD1 (5 bases). V lost 2 bases and J lost 2, with 17 bases in between. The CDR3 extends over 17 amino acids. The germline V gene has CDR1 MNHNS and CDR2 SASEGT.

V is TRBV19 and J is TRBJ2-1, with D perhaps TRBD2 (5 bases). CDR1 is LNHDA, CDR2 SQIVND, per germline (reference sequence). Deletions cut 0 bases from V and 10 bases from J, with 10 bases between. The CDR3 covers 13 residues. In nucleotides, the CDR3 is TGTGCCAGTAGTATAGATAAGGAGGACGAGCAGTTCTTC. The encoded protein is CASSIDKEDEQFF.

This clonotype was counted a few times. The chain combines TRBV7-2 with TRBJ2-7; D call uncertain. Germline CDR1 reads SGHTA; CDR2 reads FQGNSA. V shed 6 bases and J shed 2 bases, with 20 bases lying between them. CDR3 size: 16 residues. CDR3 DNA sequence: TGTGCCAGCAGTCATTCGCCCGGATTCCCCCCCTACGAGCAGTACTTC. Protein: CASSHSPGFPPYEQYF. Variable domain in full (rest from reference TRBV7-2 and TRBJ2-7): GAGVSQSPSNKVTEKGKDVELRCDPISGHTALYWYRQSLGQGLEFLIYFQGNSAPDKSGLPSDRFSAERTGGSVSTLTIQRTQQEDSAVYLCASSHSPGFPPYEQYFGPGTRLTVT.

There are a few counts of this clonotype. The chain has TRBV27 and TRBJ2-5, with 7 bases lining up with TRBD1. The V and J ends lost 3 bases and 5 bases, in that order; junction bases with no gene match: 9. Germline CDR1 and CDR2: MNHEY and SMNVEV (reference sequence). The CDR3 is made up of 15 amino acids. Written as DNA, the CDR3 is TGTGCCAGCAGTTTCCTCGGGACAGCACGGGAGACCCAGTACTTC. It codes for CASSFLGTARETQYF.

The chain links TRBV7-9 to TRBJ2-7; D is unclear. The V end lost 3 bases, the J end lost 5 bases, and 11 bases lay between the germline ends. Germline V lookup: CDR1 SEHNR, CDR2 FQNEAQ (reference sequence). This CDR3 is 13 amino acids long. CDR3 coding DNA: TGTGCCAGCAGCTTGCGAGGTATCGACGAGCAGTACTTC. Amino acids: CASSLRGIDEQYF.

The CDR3: CASSLDTFGYNEQFF. CDR3 in DNA: TGTGCCAGCAGTTTAGACACGTTCGGTTACAATGAGCAGTTCTTC. This sequence joins TRBV27 and TRBJ2-1; no firm D call. V was clipped by 2 bases and J by 4 bases, with 12 bases between them. There are 15 residues in the CDR3. The germline gives CDR1 MNHEY, CDR2 SMNVEV (reference sequence).

The chain employs TRBV28 and TRBJ1-2; D is unclear. Deletions cut 4 bases from V and 2 bases from J, with 8 bases between. The CDR3 consists of 13 residues. Germline CDR1 reads MDHEN; CDR2 reads SYDVKM. The CDR3 here is CASSYGRNYGYTF. CDR3 DNA sequence: TGTGCCAGCAGTTACGGGAGAAACTATGGCTACACCTTC.

In this sample, this clonotype turned up a few times. CDR3 in amino acids: CASSLAGLQPNSPLHF. In DNA form, the CDR3 reads TGCGCCAGCAGCTTGGCGGGGCTACAGCCTAATTCACCCCTCCACTTT. The chain couples TRBV5-1 to TRBJ1-6; maybe TRBD1 (5 bases). Trimming stripped 0 bases from V and 6 bases from J, with 13 bases between. The CDR3 sequence is 16 residues long. Germline values: CDR1 SGHRS, CDR2 YFSETQ. Variable domain in full (rest from reference TRBV5-1 and TRBJ1-6): KAGVTQTPRYLIKTRGQQVTLSCSPISGHRSVSWYQQTPGQGLQFLFEYFSETQRNKGNFPGRFSGRQFSNSRSEMNVSTLELGDSALYLCASSLAGLQPNSPLHFGNGTRLTVT.

This clonotype has ten or more counts. The CDR3 loop reads CASSPSGYEQYV. In DNA, the CDR3 is TGTGCCAGCAGCCCTAGCGGGTACGAGCAGTACGTC. J is TRBJ2-7 and V is TRBV6-2 or TRBV6-3; 8 positions match TRBD2. The CDR3 totals 12 residues. The V gene end was trimmed by 6 bases and the J gene end by 4 bases; junction bases not matched to a gene: 2. CDR1 and CDR2 (germline): MNHEY, SVGEGT.

This clonotype was counted many times. This chain links TRBV28 with TRBJ1-5; maybe TRBD1 (5 bases). V shed 8 bases and J shed 4 bases, with 12 bases lying between them. This CDR3 contains 13 residues. The V gene's germline CDR1 is MDHEN and CDR2 SYDVKM. CDR3 nucleotides: TGTGCCAGCTTTACTCCAGGGAATCAGCCCCAGCATTTT. It yields the protein CASFTPGNQPQHF.